A selection of T cell receptor beta chains follows, all from one sample in a study of low-dose radiotherapy and immunotherapy resistance in tumors. TCRdb ran MiXCR on the reads and lists one entry per CDR3 protein. The data contain tens of thousands of distinct CDR3 sequences, about a sixth of them singletons. The source was PBMCs, collected before treatment. These receptors were taken from a male donor with prostate cancer. CDR3s include the opening cysteine and the closing phenylalanine or tryptophan. A D gene is named only where the DNA matches it firmly. The size field is filled for only some rows; it gives once, few, many or a size class.

CDR3 protein | CDR3 DNA | clone size | J gene | V gene | D gene
CASSLRTEEPQHF | TGTGCCAGCAGTCTACGGACAGAGGAACCCCAGCATTTT | few | TRBJ1-5 | TRBV27 | -
CASSLAAGGAETQYF | TGTGCCAGCAGCTTAGCTGCCGGGGGGGCCGAGACCCAGTACTTC | many | TRBJ2-5 | TRBV11-2 | TRBD2
CASSWSYEQYF | TGTGCCAGCAGCTGGTCATACGAGCAGTACTTC | many | TRBJ2-7 | TRBV7-2 | -
CASAGTASTVEFF | TGTGCCAGCGCGGGGACAGCTTCTACTGTGGAGTTCTTC | many | TRBJ2-1 | TRBV14 | -
CSASLSSRSGSRVYTF | TGCAGTGCTAGCCTTTCAAGCCGCTCTGGCTCGCGGGTCTACACCTTC | many | TRBJ1-2 | TRBV20-1 | -
CASSYLSTGLAEQYF | TGTGCCAGCAGTTACTTATCGACAGGGTTGGCCGAGCAGTACTTC | many | TRBJ2-7 | TRBV6-1 | TRBD1
CASSPLNQPQHF | TGTGCCAGCAGCCCTCTCAATCAGCCCCAGCATTTT | many | TRBJ1-5 | TRBV12-3/TRBV12-4 | -
CASSQDSLETQYF | TGTGCCAGCAGCCAAGATAGCCTAGAGACCCAGTACTTC | many | TRBJ2-5 | TRBV4-2 | -
CASSRGGHGEQFF | TGTGCCAGCAGCCGCGGGGGGCATGGTGAGCAGTTCTTC | many | TRBJ2-1 | TRBV14 | TRBD2
CASSAPQGHTEAFF | TGTGCCAGTAGTGCCCCACAGGGCCACACTGAAGCTTTCTTT | many | TRBJ1-1 | TRBV19 | -
CSAPELFTFSNTEAFF | TGCAGTGCTCCGGAGCTTTTTACGTTTTCGAACACTGAAGCTTTCTTT | many | TRBJ1-1 | TRBV20-1 | -
CASSQGGLGADTGELFF | TGCGCCAGCAGCCAAGGGGGACTAGGGGCTGACACCGGGGAGCTGTTTTTT | - | TRBJ2-2 | TRBV4-3 | TRBD2
CATQDRMSSGANVLTF | TGTGCCACCCAGGACAGGATGAGCTCTGGGGCCAACGTCCTGACTTTC | many | TRBJ2-6 | TRBV2 | TRBD1
CASSGGPTGSTGELFF | TGTGCCAGCAGTGGGGGCCCAACAGGGAGCACCGGGGAGCTGTTTTTT | - | TRBJ2-2 | TRBV2 | -
CSVGPGANVLTF | TGCAGCGTCGGCCCTGGGGCCAACGTCCTGACTTTC | many | TRBJ2-6 | TRBV29-1 | -